These 16 T cell receptor beta chains share one sample of origin, sequenced in a study of Tregs in tolerant kidney transplant recipients. TCRdb's table, derived via immunoSEQ multiplex PCR, lists solely in-frame clones and lacks some. The top ten hold 0.34% of the sample, which has approximately 60,000 clones, 98% seen once. The sequencing used Tregs from blood, collected before the transplant. These receptors originate from a human donor who received a combined kidney and bone marrow transplant.

The J gene is TRBJ2-1, the V gene TRBV5-1; possibly TRBD1 for D (6 bases). In germline, CDR1 is SGHRS, CDR2 YFSETQ. CDR3 length: 14 residues. V was cut by 0 bases and J by 4 bases, with 8 bases left in between. In DNA form, the CDR3 reads TGCGCCAGCAGCTTGGAAGGACAGTACAATGAGCAGTTCTTC. Its protein product is CASSLEGQYNEQFF.

Only one count was recorded for this clone. The chain recombines TRBV6-6 with TRBJ2-7; possibly TRBD1 for D (7 bases). Between the trimmed V and J ends, which lost 2 bases and 7 bases, there was a span of 21 bases. The CDR3 loop spans 16 amino acids. CDR1 is MNHNY, CDR2 SVGAGI, per germline (reference sequence). CDR3 sequence: CASSYGHRGPGEEQYF. The CDR3 region has the DNA TGTGCCAGCAGTTACGGGCATAGGGGGCCGGGGGAGGAGCAGTACTTC.

The rearrangement links TRBV4-2 to TRBJ1-3; tentative D call: TRBD1 (6 bases). Trimming took 0 bases from V and 2 from J, leaving 11 bases between them. This CDR3 spans 16 amino acids. Germline V gene lookup returns CDR1 LGHNA and CDR2 YNFKEQ. CDR3 nucleotide sequence: TGTGCCAGCAGCCAAGAACAGGGAAATACTGGAAACACCATATATTTT. Translated: CASSQEQGNTGNTIYF.

The CDR3 region has the DNA TGCGCCAGCAGCCCGAACGCTAGAGCGAACACCGGGGAGCTGTTTTTT. Its translation: CASSPNARANTGELFF. The chain is built from TRBV5-1 and TRBJ2-2; D not resolved. The germline V gene has CDR1 SGHRS and CDR2 YFSETQ. The CDR3 extends over 16 amino acids. V lost 4 bases and J 0 bases, leaving 13 bases between the germline ends.

This clone was seen just once. The rearrangement uses TRBV19 and TRBJ1-1; maybe TRBD1 (6 bases). The CDR3 sequence is 15 residues long. Germline V gene data show CDR1 as LNHDA and CDR2 as SQIVND (reference sequence). V shed 5 bases and J shed 0 bases, with 13 bases lying between them. CDR3 DNA: TGTGCCAGTAGTCAAACAGGGACCATGAACACTGAAGCTTTCTTT. Encoded protein: CASSQTGTMNTEAFF.

This sequence joins TRBV19 and TRBJ2-3; 10 bases match TRBD1. The CDR3 consists of 15 residues. V dropped 5 bases and J dropped 3; count of bases not matched to a gene: 5. CDR1 and CDR2 (germline): LNHDA, SQIVND (reference sequence). The CDR3 loop reads CASSSTGGGTDTQYF. Here the CDR3 DNA reads TGTGCCAGTAGTTCGACAGGGGGCGGAACAGATACGCAGTATTTT.

The chain carries TRBV5-6 and TRBJ2-2; 7 bases match TRBD2. Per germline, CDR1 SGHDT and CDR2 YYEEEE. V lost 0 bases, J lost 2 bases, and 4 bases stayed unmatched. The CDR3 has 16 amino acids. CDR3 nucleotides: TGTGCCAGCAGCTTGGCGGGCGGGAGTAACACCGGGGAGCTGTTTTTT. Translation: CASSLAGGSNTGELFF. Looking up the rest from reference TRBV5-6 and TRBJ2-2 gives the full variable domain: DAGVTQSPTHLIKTRGQQVTLRCSPKSGHDTVSWYQQALGQGPQFIFQYYEEEERQRGNFPDRFSGHQFPNYSSELNVNALLLGDSALYLCASSLAGGSNTGELFFGEGSRLTVL.

This clone has a single count. V is TRBV6-1 and J is TRBJ1-2; TRBD1 matches 7 bases. J was trimmed by 6 bases and V by 4 bases; bases with no gene match: 11. Germline CDR1 reads MNHNS; CDR2 reads SASEGT. There are 15 residues in the CDR3. The CDR3 region has the DNA TGTGCCAGCAGTGCGACAGGGCTATCTTTCCATGGCTACACCTTC. The encoded protein is CASSATGLSFHGYTF.

The rearrangement links TRBV7-3 to TRBJ2-1; 7 bases agree with TRBD2. CDR1 and CDR2 (germline): SGHTA, FQGTGA. V lost 5 bases, J lost 7 bases, and 11 bases stayed unmatched. The CDR3 is 15 amino acids. This chain's CDR3 is CASSRRRGGKNEQFF. The CDR3 DNA is TGTGCCAGCAGCCGGAGACGGGGAGGGAAAAATGAGCAGTTCTTC.

This clone was recorded only once. The V gene is TRBV19, the J gene TRBJ2-1, with D tentatively TRBD2 (6 bases). The CDR3 runs 17 residues. V lost 1 base and J lost 5, with 18 bases in between. Looked up from germline, CDR1 is LNHDA and CDR2 is SQIVND (reference sequence). For the CDR3, the DNA is TGTGCCAGTAGTATAGGACTAGTTCGAGTAGTGCACAATGAGCAGTTCTTC. Protein: CASSIGLVRVVHNEQFF.

The chain joins TRBV7-2 to TRBJ1-1, with D possibly matching TRBD1 (6 bases). The CDR3 has 14 amino acids. V lost 1 base to trimming and J lost 1 base, with 7 bases between them. Germline lookup yields CDR1 SGHTA and CDR2 FQGNSA. The CDR3 region has the DNA TGTGCCAGCAGCTTAGACAGGGCGAACACTGAAGCTTTCTTT. Amino acid sequence: CASSLDRANTEAFF. Filled out from reference TRBV7-2 and TRBJ1-1, the complete variable domain reads GAGVSQSPSNKVTEKGKDVELRCDPISGHTALYWYRQSLGQGLEFLIYFQGNSAPDKSGLPSDRFSAERTGGSVSTLTIQRTQQEDSAVYLCASSLDRANTEAFFGQGTRLTVV.

V gene TRBV11-3 combines with J gene TRBJ2-2; TRBD2 matches 7 bases. The CDR3 is 17 residues long. The V segment lost 1 base and the J segment 3 bases; nucleotides outside the gene matches: 8. Germline V lookup: CDR1 SGHNT, CDR2 YENEEA. As DNA, the CDR3 is TGTGCCAGCAGCTTAGGAACAGCGGGGAGATACACCGGGGAGCTGTTTTTT. This sequence encodes CASSLGTAGRYTGELFF.

In DNA, the CDR3 is TGTGCCAGCAGCTCACAGGGAAGCACTGAAGCTTTCTTT. The encoded protein is CASSSQGSTEAFF. This sequence joins TRBV7-2 and TRBJ1-1; the D gene is possibly TRBD1 (6 bases). Germline V gene lookup returns CDR1 SGHTA and CDR2 FQGNSA. V was shortened by 4 bases and J by 4 bases, with 10 bases between the two germline ends. The CDR3 contains 13 residues.

The chain has TRBV15 and TRBJ2-1, with 8 bases identical to TRBD1. Per germline, CDR1 LNHNV and CDR2 YYDKDF (reference sequence). The CDR3 sequence is 17 residues long. The J segment lost 6 bases and the V segment lost 5 bases, leaving 15 bases of the junction unmatched. CDR3 sequence reads: CATSALGGRGPINEQFF. CDR3 coding DNA: TGTGCCACCAGCGCCCTGGGGGGCAGGGGGCCGATCAATGAGCAGTTCTTC.

This CDR3 reads CASSRQGRGYEQYF. The CDR3 coding sequence is TGTGCCAGCAGCAGACAGGGAAGGGGGTACGAGCAGTACTTC. The rearrangement links TRBV6-5 to TRBJ2-7; 7 bases fit TRBD1. Germline lookup yields CDR1 MNHEY and CDR2 SVGAGI. Trimming at V came to 6 bases and at J to 4 bases, leaving 9 bases not matched to a gene. CDR3 length equals 14 residues.

The V call is TRBV28, the J call TRBJ1-2; D is possibly TRBD1 (5 bases). This CDR3 region has 12 residues. CDR1 is MDHEN and CDR2 is SYDVKM in the germline V gene. The germline V and J ends were trimmed by 7 bases and 3 bases, with 9 bases remaining between them. In DNA form, the CDR3 reads TGTGCCAGCACCCAAGGGGACTATGGCTACACCTTC. It yields the protein CASTQGDYGYTF.